This T cell receptor (beta chain) was profiled in a study of T cell changes during pregnancy in multiple sclerosis. Trimming at V came to 5 bases and at J to 6 bases, leaving 6 bases not matched to a gene. Germline V gene data show CDR1 as SEHNR and CDR2 as FQNEAQ (reference sequence). The length of the CDR3 is 13 residues. Sequencing used immunoSEQ multiplex PCR; TCRdb keeps in-frame clones, though not all of them. The table lists under 45,000 clones, 80% to 90% of them singletons. This chain connects TRBV7-9 to TRBJ1-2; the match to TRBD1 covers 7 bases. Sequencing used CD4+ T cells from peripheral blood mononuclear cells, obtained in the first trimester of pregnancy. This clonotype was obtained from a female donor with multiple sclerosis, enrolled in a pregnancy study. CDR3 in DNA: TGTGCCAGCAGCAGACAGGGCTTCGATGGCTACACCTTC. Amino acids: CASSRQGFDGYTF.